This T cell receptor (beta chain) comes out of a study of OX40 agonist ivuxolimab in advanced cancers. Study summary: As their treatment, patients were administered ivuxolimab, an agonistic anti-OX40 (CD134) antibody. At approximately 80% male, the cohort had a mean age of 60 years, ranging from roughly 20 to 79. Overall study findings and caveats: Which antigen the expanded peripheral T cells recognized is unknown. CD8+ T cells were the subset that, on average, had more expanded clones than CD4+.

The method was immunoSEQ multiplex PCR; TCRdb's version includes in-frame clones alone and lacks a portion of them. The repertoire holds about 20,000 clones, with 65% to 90% as singletons. V was trimmed by 5 bases and J by 5 bases, leaving 22 bases between them. This CDR3 contains 15 residues. Germline loops: CDR1 SQVTM, CDR2 ANQGSEA. Regarding this clone: Antigen: not known.

This clonotype was sampled from an adult with an advanced solid tumor such as melanoma, head and neck, liver or kidney cancer. This sample comprised CD4+ or CD8+ T cells sorted from blood, obtained in a trial of the OX40 agonist ivuxolimab. The chain is built from TRBV29-1 and TRBJ2-7; the D gene is possibly TRBD1 (6 bases). The CDR3 region has the DNA TGCAGCGTTTCCCCTACCAACAGGGTGAGAGACGAGCAGTACTTC. It codes for CSVSPTNRVRDEQYF.